This TCR beta chain was sequenced during a study of blood T cell repertoires in COVID-19. The sample holds a few counts of this clone. This CDR3 has 13 amino acids. Germline V gene data show CDR1 as MDHEN and CDR2 as SYDVKM. Trimming took off 7 bases at V and 4 bases at J, with 11 bases between the two ends. Participant age was about 18 to 100 years, and participants resided in fewer than 30 US areas. Assay: immunoSEQ multiplex PCR; the TCRdb copy retains only in-frame clones and omits some. This sample has 250,000 to 300,000 clones, with about nine tenths found just once. This chain connects TRBV28 to TRBJ1-5; D is undetermined. This receptor was obtained from a man between 18 and 35 years old who had recovered from COVID-19. Material: PBMCs or T cells enriched from blood (not recorded which). The CDR3 sequence is CASTLRLNQPQHF. The DNA for the CDR3 is TGTGCCAGCACCCTCCGGTTAAATCAGCCCCAGCATTTT.